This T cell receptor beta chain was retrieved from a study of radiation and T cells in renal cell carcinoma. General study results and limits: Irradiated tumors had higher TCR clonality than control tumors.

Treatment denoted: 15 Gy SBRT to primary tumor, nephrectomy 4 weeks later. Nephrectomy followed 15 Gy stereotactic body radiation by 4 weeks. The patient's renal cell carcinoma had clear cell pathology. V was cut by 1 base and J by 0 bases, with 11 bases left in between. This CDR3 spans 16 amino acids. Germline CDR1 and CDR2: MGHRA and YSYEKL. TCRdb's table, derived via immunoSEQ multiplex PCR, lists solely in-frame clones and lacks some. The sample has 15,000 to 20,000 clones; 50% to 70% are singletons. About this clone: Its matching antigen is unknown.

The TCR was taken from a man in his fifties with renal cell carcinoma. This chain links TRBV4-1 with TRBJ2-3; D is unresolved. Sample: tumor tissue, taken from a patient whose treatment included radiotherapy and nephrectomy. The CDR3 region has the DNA TGCGCCAGCAGCCAAGTCGCTAGGTTAAGCACAGATACGCAGTATTTT. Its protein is CASSQVARLSTDTQYF.